The 23 T cell receptor beta chains reported below all come from one sample, sequenced in a study of blood T cell repertoires in COVID-19. The protocol was immunoSEQ multiplex PCR, while the TCRdb copy is restricted to in-frame clones and leaves out a portion. The sample gives 300,000 to 450,000 clones, 80% to 90% of which show up once; about 1% is in the top ten. Sequenced material: PBMCs or T cells enriched from blood (not recorded which). Receptors originate from a man between 18 and 35 years old who had recovered from COVID-19.

The chain joins TRBV4-1 to TRBJ1-5; D is undetermined. The CDR3 loop spans 14 amino acids. Germline V gene lookup returns CDR1 MGHRA and CDR2 YSYEKL. Trimming left V 5 bases short and J 0 bases short, with 8 bases between. CDR3 loop: CASSTSVSNQPQHF. CDR3 DNA: TGCGCCAGCAGCACCAGTGTTAGCAATCAGCCCCAGCATTTT.

The chain combines TRBV4-3 with TRBJ2-2; D call uncertain. V lost 0 bases, J lost 5 bases, and 4 bases lay in between. The CDR3 is 13 amino acids. CDR1 is LGHNA and CDR2 is YSLEER in the germline V gene. Here the CDR3 reads CASSQDSTGELFF. The CDR3 DNA is TGCGCCAGCAGCCAAGATTCTACCGGGGAGCTGTTTTTT.

This clone was counted once. The chain joins TRBV5-4 to TRBJ2-2; TRBD2 agrees at 8 bases. Per the germline V gene, CDR1 is SGHNT and CDR2 is YYREEE (reference sequence). The CDR3 consists of 16 residues. V trimming: 0 bases; J trimming: 6 bases; junction bases outside the gene matches: 7. This chain's CDR3 is CASSLGSGSVSGELFF. DNA for the CDR3: TGTGCCAGCAGCTTGGGCAGCGGGAGTGTTTCCGGGGAGCTGTTTTTT.

This chain uses TRBV19 with TRBJ1-5; TRBD1 agrees at 8 bases. Trimming took 6 bases from V and 11 from J; bases not matched to a gene: 15. Germline V gives CDR1 LNHDA, CDR2 SQIVND (reference sequence). The CDR3 loop spans 15 amino acids. The DNA for the CDR3 is TGTGCCAGTAGCCCTCAGACAGGGGCCCTGGGGTCCCAGCATTTT. This gives the protein CASSPQTGALGSQHF.

This clone was recorded once. CDR3 residues: CASSPYVTSGRADTQYF. The DNA for the CDR3 is TGTGCCAGCAGCCCTTACGTGACTAGCGGGAGGGCGGATACGCAGTATTTT. V gene TRBV7-9 combines with J gene TRBJ2-3; 14 nucleotides line up with TRBD2. The CDR3 length is 17 residues. The ends lost 5 bases at V and 6 bases at J; junction bases unmatched: 10. Germline CDR1 reads SEHNR; CDR2 reads FQNEAQ (reference sequence).

The chain has TRBV7-6 and TRBJ2-3, with D tentatively TRBD1 (6 bases). The CDR3 totals 16 residues. The germline gives CDR1 SGHVS, CDR2 FNYEAQ. Trimming took 2 bases from V and 1 from J, leaving 13 bases between them. CDR3 nucleotide sequence: TGTGCCAGCAGCTTATGGGGACAAACCGGCACAGATACGCAGTATTTT. Amino acids: CASSLWGQTGTDTQYF.

In this sample, this clone turned up a few times. CDR3 DNA: TGTGCCAGCAGCCTGGGACTAGCGGATAATGAGCAGTTCTTC. It specifies CASSLGLADNEQFF. The rearrangement joins TRBV28 to TRBJ2-1, with TRBD2 matching over 11 bases. The CDR3 consists of 14 residues. With V trimmed by 6 bases and J by 7 bases, 5 bases remained unmatched. Germline-derived CDR1 and CDR2 are MDHEN and SYDVKM.

The rearrangement links TRBV5-1 to TRBJ2-5; the D gene is possibly TRBD2 (6 bases). The V end lost 6 bases, the J end lost 1 base, and 16 bases lay between the germline ends. CDR1 and CDR2 (germline): SGHRS, YFSETQ. CDR3 length: 15 residues. CDR3 nucleotide sequence: TGCGCCAGCAACCCCGGGTCTAGCGTCCAAGAGACCCAGTACTTC. Its protein is CASNPGSSVQETQYF. Using reference TRBV5-1 and TRBJ2-5 for the parts outside the CDR3, the full variable domain is KAGVTQTPRYLIKTRGQQVTLSCSPISGHRSVSWYQQTPGQGLQFLFEYFSETQRNKGNFPGRFSGRQFSNSRSEMNVSTLELGDSALYLCASNPGSSVQETQYFGPGTRLLVL.

This clone was detected once. Additional DNA sequences in this sample encode the identical CDR3. V gene TRBV2 combines with J gene TRBJ1-5; 9 nucleotides line up with TRBD1. Trimming took 6 bases from V and 1 from J; bases not matched to a gene: 1. CDR1 and CDR2 from the germline V gene are SNHLY and FYNNEI. This CDR3 has 14 amino acids. The CDR3 region has the DNA TGTGCCAGCAGCGGACAGGGGAGCAATCAGCCCCAGCATTTT. This encodes CASSGQGSNQPQHF.

CDR3 sequence (DNA): TGTGCCACCAGTGGGAGACAGGGCACCTACAATGAGCAGTTCTTC. The encoded protein is CATSGRQGTYNEQFF. The rearrangement uses TRBV24-1 and TRBJ2-1, with 7 bases matching TRBD1. Germline V gives CDR1 KGHDR, CDR2 SFDVKD. There are 15 residues in the CDR3. J gave up 2 bases and V 5 bases, and 5 bases lay outside the gene matches.

This sequence joins TRBV5-6 and TRBJ1-2; D remains ambiguous. Trimming removed 0 bases at V and 6 bases at J, with 15 bases between. The CDR3 runs 15 residues. Germline V gives CDR1 SGHDT, CDR2 YYEEEE. CDR3: CASSLASRPDDGYTF. DNA of the CDR3: TGTGCCAGCAGCTTGGCCTCGCGGCCCGACGATGGCTACACCTTC.

This clone was detected only once. The chain joins TRBV7-2 to TRBJ2-1; tentative D call: TRBD2 (5 bases). CDR1 SGHTA and CDR2 FQGNSA come from the germline V gene. Deletions cut 1 base from V and 7 bases from J, with 8 bases between. This CDR3 comprises 13 residues. This chain's CDR3 is CASSLGRWNEQFF. The CDR3 DNA is TGTGCCAGCAGCTTAGGGAGGTGGAATGAGCAGTTCTTC.

This clone was found a few times. The chain links TRBV19 to TRBJ1-1; D is uncertain. CDR1 and CDR2 from the germline V gene are LNHDA and SQIVND (reference sequence). The CDR3 loop spans 14 amino acids. The ends were cut back, 6 bases at V and 6 bases at J, with 17 bases in the middle. Here the CDR3 reads CASRSSAEVPEAFF. The CDR3 nucleotides read TGTGCCAGTAGAAGTTCCGCCGAGGTTCCTGAAGCTTTCTTT.

Written as DNA, the CDR3 is TGTGCCAGTAGTACAGGGGGCAGGGCAGATACGCAGTATTTT. This translates into CASSTGGRADTQYF. V and J are TRBV19 and TRBJ2-3; 8 nucleotides align to TRBD1. The junction had 4 bases not matched to a gene; V was cut back by 4 bases and J by 4 bases. Germline V gene lookup returns CDR1 LNHDA and CDR2 SQIVND (reference sequence). This CDR3 region has 14 residues.

This chain links TRBV7-8 with TRBJ1-4, with TRBD1 as a possible D gene (5 bases). V was shortened by 1 base and J by 8 bases, with 14 bases between the two germline ends. This CDR3 is 15 amino acids long. Germline V gene data show CDR1 as SGHVS and CDR2 as FQNEAQ. DNA for the CDR3: TGTGCCAGCAGCTTAGATATCAGGGTTGGAGAAAAACTGTTTTTT. Protein: CASSLDIRVGEKLFF. Looking up the rest from reference TRBV7-8 and TRBJ1-4 gives the full variable domain: GAGVSQSPRYKVAKRGQDVALRCDPISGHVSLFWYQQALGQGPEFLTYFQNEAQLDKSGLPSDRFFAERPEGSVSTLKIQRTQQEDSAVYLCASSLDIRVGEKLFFGSGTQLSVL.

This clone was observed once. The J gene is TRBJ2-7, the V gene TRBV19; TRBD1 is a possible D gene (6 bases). Trimming stripped 2 bases from V and 7 bases from J, with 9 bases between. This CDR3 contains 12 residues. Germline CDR1 is LNHDA and CDR2 is SQIVND (reference sequence). CDR3 nucleotide sequence: TGTGCCAGTAGTATAACAGGGAGAGAGCAGTACTTC. Translation gives CASSITGREQYF.

V and J are TRBV4-1 and TRBJ2-1; the match to TRBD2 covers 7 bases. Germline CDR1 reads MGHRA; CDR2 reads YSYEKL. The CDR3 covers 18 residues. V trimming: 1 base; J trimming: 5 bases; junction bases outside the gene matches: 14. CDR3 sequence (DNA): TGCGCCAGCAGCCAAGGAAGGCAGCGGGGCCCCCATAACAATGAGCAGTTCTTC. Translating gives CASSQGRQRGPHNNEQFF.

This chain connects TRBV3-1 (or the pseudogene TRBV3-2) to TRBJ2-2; 10 positions match TRBD1. V was clipped by 8 bases and J by 6 bases; unmatched bases: 3. Looked up from germline, CDR1 is LGHDT and CDR2 is YNNKEL (reference sequence). This CDR3 is 13 amino acids long. The CDR3 loop reads CASGDRGAGELFF. The CDR3 DNA reads TGTGCCAGCGGGGACAGGGGAGCCGGGGAGCTGTTTTTT.

The genes are TRBV29-1 and TRBJ2-1; tentatively, D is TRBD2 (6 bases). Germline assignment: CDR1 SQVTM and CDR2 ANQGSEA. Deletions cut 3 bases from V and 3 bases from J, with 18 bases between. CDR3 length: 16 residues. The CDR3 protein is CSVDSLAGPYYNEQFF. The CDR3 DNA sequence: TGCAGCGTTGACTCCCTCGCGGGGCCTTACTACAATGAGCAGTTCTTC.

This rearrangement joins TRBV28 to TRBJ2-7, with D possibly matching TRBD1 (6 bases). From germline, CDR1 is MDHEN and CDR2 SYDVKM. V was pared by 6 bases and J by 5 bases, with 23 bases between. The CDR3 covers 16 residues. DNA of the CDR3: TGTGCCAGCAGGGGGTTGGGGACACGGCCTGGGGACGAGCAGTACTTC. It yields the protein CASRGLGTRPGDEQYF.

This sequence joins TRBV19 and TRBJ2-7; TRBD1 aligns across 9 bases. J lost 5 bases, V lost 7 bases, and 12 bases had no gene match. Germline CDR1 and CDR2: LNHDA and SQIVND (reference sequence). CDR3 length: 15 residues. The CDR3 loop is CASKGRGQGPDEQYF. The DNA of the CDR3 is TGTGCCAGTAAGGGAAGGGGACAGGGTCCCGACGAGCAGTACTTC.

The chain employs TRBV3-1 (or the pseudogene TRBV3-2) and TRBJ1-6, with 8 positions matching TRBD1. The J segment lost 10 bases and the V segment lost 4 bases, leaving 6 bases of the junction unmatched. Per germline, CDR1 LGHDT and CDR2 YNNKEL (reference sequence). This CDR3 has 14 amino acids. The CDR3 nucleotides read TGTGCCAGCAGCCCGACAGGGGCACGGTCACCCCTCCACTTT. It yields the protein CASSPTGARSPLHF.

V gene TRBV14 combines with J gene TRBJ1-3; D unclear. The germline CDR1 and CDR2 sequences are SGHDN and FVKESK. V lost 0 bases and J 4 bases, leaving 7 bases between the germline ends. This CDR3 has 14 amino acids. In nucleotides, the CDR3 is TGTGCCAGCAGCCAAGAGGTGGGCGGAAACACCATATATTTT. Translating it yields CASSQEVGGNTIYF. Full variable domain (rest looked up from reference TRBV14 and TRBJ1-3): EAGVTQFPSHSVIEKGQTVTLRCDPISGHDNLYWYRRVMGKEIKFLLHFVKESKQDESGMPNNRFLAERTGGTYSTLKVQPAELEDSGVYFCASSQEVGGNTIYFGEGSWLTVV.